These 21 T cell receptor beta chains originate from one sample sequenced in a study of OX40 agonist ivuxolimab in advanced cancers. Clones were read by immunoSEQ multiplex PCR, and TCRdb kept only the in-frame ones, dropping some. The sample lists approximately 61,000 clones; 75% to 85% were seen once. The input for sequencing was CD4+ or CD8+ T cells sorted from blood, taken in a trial of the OX40 agonist ivuxolimab. All receptors derive from an adult with an advanced solid tumor such as melanoma, head and neck, liver or kidney cancer.

The chain is built from TRBV18 and TRBJ1-1; no clear D. This CDR3 region has 16 residues. Trimming cost V 5 bases and J 0 bases, with 16 bases left between them. Per germline, CDR1 KGHSH and CDR2 LQKENI. CDR3 DNA: TGTGCCAGCTCATACCAGATTTGGTCAGTGAACACTGAAGCTTTCTTT. This sequence encodes CASSYQIWSVNTEAFF. Together with reference TRBV18 and TRBJ1-1, the CDR3 gives the full variable domain: NAGVMQNPRHLVRRRGQEARLRCSPMKGHSHVYWYRQLPEEGLKFMVYLQKENIIDESGMPKERFSAEFPKEGPSILRIQQVVRGDSAAYFCASSYQIWSVNTEAFFGQGTRLTVV.

Only one count was recorded for this clone. The chain has TRBV5-4 and TRBJ2-1; 11 bases are shared with TRBD2. The CDR3 has 15 amino acids. The germline CDR1 and CDR2 sequences are SGHNT and YYREEE (reference sequence). V was clipped by 3 bases and J by 5 bases; unmatched bases: 4. As DNA, the CDR3 is TGTGCCAGCAGCTCTGGGACTAGCGGTAACAATGAGCAGTTCTTC. Amino acids: CASSSGTSGNNEQFF.

The chain has TRBV27 and TRBJ1-2; D is uncertain. The CDR3 has 13 amino acids. Trimming removed 5 bases at V and 4 bases at J, with 11 bases between. Germline lookup yields CDR1 MNHEY and CDR2 SMNVEV (reference sequence). The CDR3 sequence is CASSMSSSYGYTF. The DNA of the CDR3 is TGTGCCAGCAGTATGTCCAGTAGCTATGGCTACACCTTC.

This clone was observed a handful of times. This chain joins TRBV5-4 and TRBJ1-6; TRBD1 agrees at 7 bases. Germline V gene sequence: CDR1 SGHNT, CDR2 YYREEE (reference sequence). CDR3 length equals 14 residues. Germline trimming cut 1 base from V and 8 bases from J; bases unmatched to any gene: 3. DNA for the CDR3: TGTGCCAGCAGCTTGACAGGGGTTTATTCACCCCTCCACTTT. Translating gives CASSLTGVYSPLHF. The full variable domain, in which reference TRBV5-4 and TRBJ1-6 provide the parts outside the CDR3, is ETGVTQSPTHLIKTRGQQVTLRCSSQSGHNTVSWYQQALGQGPQFIFQYYREEENGRGNFPPRFSGLQFPNYSSELNVNALELDDSALYLCASSLTGVYSPLHFGNGTRLTVT.

The rearrangement uses TRBV6-1 and TRBJ1-2; D is unclear. Germline-derived CDR1 and CDR2 are MNHNS and SASEGT. V lost 4 bases and J 7 bases, leaving 13 bases between the germline ends. The CDR3 runs 13 residues. CDR3 sequence: CASSADGISGYTF. CDR3 sequence (DNA): TGTGCCAGCAGTGCGGACGGGATAAGTGGCTACACCTTC.

DNA of the CDR3: TGTGCCAGCAGCTTGAAGGGGCCTAGCACCGGGGAGCTGTTTTTT. Protein product: CASSLKGPSTGELFF. The V and J genes are TRBV11-2 and TRBJ2-2, with a tentative D call TRBD1 (5 bases). The germline gives CDR1 SGHAT, CDR2 FQNNGV. With 3 bases removed from V and 4 bases from J, the gap between germline ends came to 12 bases. CDR3 length: 15 residues.

The chain uses TRBV5-1 and TRBJ2-1; perhaps TRBD1 as D (5 bases). CDR1 SGHRS and CDR2 YFSETQ come from the germline V gene. The CDR3 contains 15 residues. V was cut by 1 base and J by 4 bases, with 12 bases left in between. The CDR3 spells CASSLTGPSYNEQFF. The DNA for the CDR3 is TGCGCCAGCAGCTTGACAGGCCCCTCTTACAATGAGCAGTTCTTC.

The chain joins TRBV5-6 to TRBJ1-6; D is undetermined. V was shortened by 4 bases and J by 5 bases, with 16 bases between the two germline ends. The CDR3 contains 16 residues. Germline assignment: CDR1 SGHDT and CDR2 YYEEEE. The chain's CDR3 is CASSPPRRVNNSPLHF. The CDR3 DNA reads TGTGCCAGCAGCCCGCCTAGACGGGTTAATAATTCACCCCTCCACTTT.

This clone was recorded a few times. The chain recombines TRBV6-6 with TRBJ1-1; 8 positions match TRBD1. The trim removed 3 bases at V and 1 base at J, leaving 7 bases unmatched. In germline, CDR1 is MNHNY, CDR2 SVGAGI (reference sequence). The CDR3 spans 16 residues. CDR3 nucleotide sequence: TGTGCCAGCAGTTATATTCGTGGGACAGGGAACACTGAAGCTTTCTTT. Translated, it gives CASSYIRGTGNTEAFF.

There are a few counts of this clone. The chain links TRBV4-2 to TRBJ2-2; 10 nucleotides match TRBD1. The CDR3 sequence is 16 residues long. The V segment lost 1 base and the J segment 10 bases; nucleotides outside the gene matches: 9. The germline V gene encodes CDR1 LGHNA and CDR2 YNFKEQ. The chain's CDR3 is CASSQGIRDRGSELFF. DNA for the CDR3: TGTGCCAGCAGCCAAGGCATTAGGGACAGGGGATCGGAGCTGTTTTTT.

Turning to this clone: The sample holds other DNA sequences that translate to the same CDR3. CDR3 bases: TGTGCCAGCAGCGTAACTGGGGAGCTGTTTTTT. Its protein product is CASSVTGELFF. V gene TRBV9 combines with J gene TRBJ2-2; the D is unclear. The germline gives CDR1 SGDLS, CDR2 YYNGEE. The length of the CDR3 is 11 residues. Deletions cut 1 base from V and 8 bases from J, with 3 bases between. The complete variable domain, with remaining parts taken from reference TRBV9 and TRBJ2-2, reads DSGVTQTPKHLITATGQRVTLRCSPRSGDLSVYWYQQSLDQGLQFLIQYYNGEERAKGNILERFSAQQFPDLHSELNLSSLELGDSALYFCASSVTGELFFGEGSRLTVL.

V and J are TRBV2 and TRBJ1-2; D ambiguous. The CDR3 extends over 16 amino acids. The germline CDR1 and CDR2 sequences are SNHLY and FYNNEI. Trimming took 3 bases from V and 6 from J, leaving 20 bases between them. CDR3 DNA: TGTGCCAGCAGTGATCGTCTAAGTATCGGAAGGGATGGCTACACCTTC. It encodes CASSDRLSIGRDGYTF.

This clone showed up just a few times. The chain carries TRBV9 and TRBJ1-2, with TRBD1 as a possible D gene (5 bases). The CDR3 is 16 amino acids. Germline CDR1 reads SGDLS; CDR2 reads YYNGEE. V was shortened by 6 bases and J by 2 bases, with 20 bases between the two germline ends. In DNA form, the CDR3 reads TGTGCCAGCATCCAATGGAGGAGCAGGGCAAACTATGGCTACACCTTC. It specifies CASIQWRSRANYGYTF.

DNA for the CDR3: TGTGCCAGCAGCTTAGGGACGGACATTCCTCAAGCTTTCTTT. It translates to CASSLGTDIPQAFF. The chain has TRBV7-2 and TRBJ1-1; weak D call: TRBD1 (5 bases). V lost 1 base and J 9 bases, leaving 15 bases between the germline ends. The germline gives CDR1 SGHTA, CDR2 FQGNSA. This CDR3 contains 14 residues.

This clone was counted once. The chain joins TRBV4-1 to TRBJ2-2, with 11 bases identical to TRBD2. CDR3 length: 17 residues. Trimming at V came to 4 bases and at J to 1 base, leaving 5 bases not matched to a gene. Germline V CDR1 and CDR2: MGHRA, YSYEKL. CDR3 amino acids: CASSPRGLAGNTGELFF. In nucleotides, the CDR3 is TGCGCCAGCAGCCCTAGAGGACTAGCGGGGAACACCGGGGAGCTGTTTTTT.

This rearrangement joins TRBV25-1 to TRBJ1-1, with 7 bases matching TRBD1. CDR3 length: 13 residues. Germline CDR1 reads MGHDK; CDR2 reads SYGVNS. Trimming took 9 bases from V and 4 from J; bases not matched to a gene: 8. CDR3 loop: CASSTGVGTEAFF. The CDR3, as DNA: TGTGCCAGTAGTACAGGGGTTGGCACTGAAGCTTTCTTT. Full variable domain (remainder filled in from reference TRBV25-1 and TRBJ1-1): EADIYQTPRYLVIGTGKKITLECSQTMGHDKMYWYQQDPGMELHLIHYSYGVNSTEKGDLSSESTVSRIRTEHFPLTLESARPSHTSQYLCASSTGVGTEAFFGQGTRLTVV.

About this clone itself: An end of the junction differs from the germline gene, which may be a read error. For the CDR3, the DNA is TGTGCCAGCAGCAAGGGACGTACCTCCCACGAGCAGTACTTC. Protein sequence: CASSKGRTSHEQYF. The gene calls are TRBV7-8 and TRBJ2-7, with D tentatively TRBD1 or TRBD2 (5 bases each). Germline CDR1 is SGHVS and CDR2 is FQNEAQ. The CDR3 sequence is 14 residues long. The whole variable domain, filled in from reference TRBV7-8 and TRBJ2-7, reads GAGVSQSPRYKVAKRGQDVALRCDPISGHVSLFWYQQALGQGPEFLTYFQNEAQLDKSGLPSDRFFAERPEGSVSTLKIQRTQQEDSAVYLCASSKGRTSHEQYFGPGTRLTVT.

This clone was seen a handful of times. The chain employs TRBV7-2 and TRBJ1-1; D not resolved. V lost 5 bases and J 1 base, leaving 8 bases between the germline ends. This CDR3 has 13 amino acids. The V gene's germline CDR1 is SGHTA and CDR2 FQGNSA. The CDR3 DNA reads as TGTGCCAGCAGCCTGCGGGGGAACACTGAAGCTTTCTTT. Amino acids: CASSLRGNTEAFF.

The rearrangement links TRBV2 to TRBJ1-5; weak D call: TRBD1 (5 bases). The CDR3 runs 14 residues. Germline CDR1 and CDR2: SNHLY and FYNNEI. V was trimmed by 3 bases and J by 2 bases, leaving 8 bases between them. The CDR3 DNA sequence: TGTGCCAGCAGTGAGGAAGGGGGCAATCAGCCCCAGCATTTT. Translation gives CASSEEGGNQPQHF. Based on the CDR3 plus reference TRBV2 and TRBJ1-5, the full variable domain is EPEVTQTPSHQVTQMGQEVILRCVPISNHLYFYWYRQILGQKVEFLVSFYNNEISEKSEIFDDQFSVERPDGSNFTLKIRSTKLEDSAMYFCASSEEGGNQPQHFGDGTRLSIL.

Written as DNA, the CDR3 is TGTGCCAGTAGTATGCTGGGGAGCAATCAGCCCCAGCATTTT. Protein: CASSMLGSNQPQHF. The rearrangement joins TRBV19 to TRBJ1-5; D gene unclear. V shed 3 bases and J shed 1 base, with 7 bases lying between them. Germline V gene lookup returns CDR1 LNHDA and CDR2 SQIVND (reference sequence). The CDR3 sequence is 14 residues long.

V is TRBV5-1 and J is TRBJ1-2, with a weak D call TRBD1 (6 bases). The CDR3 runs to 11 residues. Germline lookup yields CDR1 SGHRS and CDR2 YFSETQ. The germline V and J ends were trimmed by 2 bases and 10 bases, with 9 bases remaining between them. The DNA for the CDR3 is TGCGCCAGCAGCTTACAGGGAGACTACACCTTC. Its translation: CASSLQGDYTF.